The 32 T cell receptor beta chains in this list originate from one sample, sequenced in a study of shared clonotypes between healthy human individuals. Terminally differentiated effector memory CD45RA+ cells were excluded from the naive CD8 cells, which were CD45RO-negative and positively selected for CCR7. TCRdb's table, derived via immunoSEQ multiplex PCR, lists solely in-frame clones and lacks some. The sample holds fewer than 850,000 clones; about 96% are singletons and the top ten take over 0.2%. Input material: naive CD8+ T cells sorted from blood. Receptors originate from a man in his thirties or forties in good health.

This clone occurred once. CDR3 in DNA: TGTGCCAGCAGCGCCTCCACGCCCAGCTACGAGCAGTACTTC. Translated, it gives CASSASTPSYEQYF. The gene calls are TRBV9 and TRBJ2-7; no firm D call. Looked up from germline, CDR1 is SGDLS and CDR2 is YYNGEE. Trimming left V 3 bases short and J 3 bases short, with 13 bases between. The CDR3 covers 14 residues.

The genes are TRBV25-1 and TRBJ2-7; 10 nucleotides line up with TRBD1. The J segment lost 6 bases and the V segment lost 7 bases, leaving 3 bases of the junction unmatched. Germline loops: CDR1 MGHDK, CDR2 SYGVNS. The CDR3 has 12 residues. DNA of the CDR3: TGTGCCAGCAAGGGACAGGGGTCCGAGCAGTACTTC. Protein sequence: CASKGQGSEQYF.

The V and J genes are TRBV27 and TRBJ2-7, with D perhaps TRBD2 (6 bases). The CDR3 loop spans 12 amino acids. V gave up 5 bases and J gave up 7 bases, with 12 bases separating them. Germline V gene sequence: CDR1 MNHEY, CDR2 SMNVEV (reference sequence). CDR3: CASSRAGGEQYF. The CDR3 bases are TGTGCCAGCAGTCGAGCTGGGGGGGAGCAGTACTTC.

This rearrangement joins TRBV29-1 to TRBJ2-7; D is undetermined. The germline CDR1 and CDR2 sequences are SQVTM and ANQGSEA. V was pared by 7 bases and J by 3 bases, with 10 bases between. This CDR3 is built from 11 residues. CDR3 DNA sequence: TGCAGCGGGTCTAGAAACTACGAGCAGTACTTC. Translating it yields CSGSRNYEQYF.

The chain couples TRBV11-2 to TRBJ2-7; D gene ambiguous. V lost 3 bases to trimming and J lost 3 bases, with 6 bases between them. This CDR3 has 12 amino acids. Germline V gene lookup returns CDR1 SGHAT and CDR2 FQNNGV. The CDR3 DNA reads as TGTGCCAGCAGCTTCTGGGGCTACGAGCAGTACTTC. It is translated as CASSFWGYEQYF.

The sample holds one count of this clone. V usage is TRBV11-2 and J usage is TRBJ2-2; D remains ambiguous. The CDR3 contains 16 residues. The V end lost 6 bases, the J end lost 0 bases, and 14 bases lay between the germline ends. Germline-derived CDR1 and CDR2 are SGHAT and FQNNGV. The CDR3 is CASSSLFGANTGELFF. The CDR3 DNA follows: TGTGCCAGCAGTTCGCTGTTTGGGGCGAACACCGGGGAGCTGTTTTTT.

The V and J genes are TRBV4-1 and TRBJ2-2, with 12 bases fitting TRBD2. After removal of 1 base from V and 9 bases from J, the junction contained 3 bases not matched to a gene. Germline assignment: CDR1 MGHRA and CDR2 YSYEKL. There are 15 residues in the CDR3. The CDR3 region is CASSQASGRVRELFF. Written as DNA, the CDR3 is TGCGCCAGCAGCCAAGCTAGCGGGAGGGTCCGGGAGCTGTTTTTT.

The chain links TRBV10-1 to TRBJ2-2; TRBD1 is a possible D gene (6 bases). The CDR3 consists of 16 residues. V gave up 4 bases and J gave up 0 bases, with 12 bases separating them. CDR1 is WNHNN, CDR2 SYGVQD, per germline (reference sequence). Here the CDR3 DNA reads TGCGCCAGCAGTGGAGCAGGGGACACGAACACCGGGGAGCTGTTTTTT. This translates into CASSGAGDTNTGELFF.

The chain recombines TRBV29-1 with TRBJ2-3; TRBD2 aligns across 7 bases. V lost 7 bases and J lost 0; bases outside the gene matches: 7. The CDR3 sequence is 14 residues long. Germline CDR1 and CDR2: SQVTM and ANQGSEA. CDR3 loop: CSGQPSGSTDTQYF. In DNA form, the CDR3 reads TGCAGCGGACAACCTAGCGGAAGCACAGATACGCAGTATTTT.

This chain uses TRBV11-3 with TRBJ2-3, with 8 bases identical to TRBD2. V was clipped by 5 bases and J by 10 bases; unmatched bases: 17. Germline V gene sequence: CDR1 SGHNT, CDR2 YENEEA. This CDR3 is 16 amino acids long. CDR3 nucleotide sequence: TGTGCCAGCAGCGGGGCCACGGGAGGGTCCCCTGGAGCGCAGTATTTT. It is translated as CASSGATGGSPGAQYF.

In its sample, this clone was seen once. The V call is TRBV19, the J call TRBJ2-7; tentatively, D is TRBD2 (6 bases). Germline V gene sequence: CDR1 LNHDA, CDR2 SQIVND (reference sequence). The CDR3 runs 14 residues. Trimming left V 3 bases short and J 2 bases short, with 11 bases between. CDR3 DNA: TGTGCCAGTAGTATTTCCGGGAGACCCTACGAGCAGTACTTC. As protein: CASSISGRPYEQYF.

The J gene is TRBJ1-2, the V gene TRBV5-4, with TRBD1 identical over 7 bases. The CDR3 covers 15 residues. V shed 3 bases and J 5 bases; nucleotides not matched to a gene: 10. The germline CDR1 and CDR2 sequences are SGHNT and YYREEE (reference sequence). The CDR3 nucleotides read TGTGCCAGCAGCTCTACCCCCGGGACAGTTTATGGCTACACCTTC. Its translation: CASSSTPGTVYGYTF.

The CDR3 is CASMGYYGYTF. CDR3 in DNA: TGTGCCAGCATGGGGTACTATGGCTACACCTTC. The chain uses TRBV6-5 and TRBJ1-2, with D hard to call. Deletions cut 7 bases from V and 3 bases from J, with 6 bases between. CDR3 length: 11 residues. Germline CDR1 MNHEY, CDR2 SVGAGI.

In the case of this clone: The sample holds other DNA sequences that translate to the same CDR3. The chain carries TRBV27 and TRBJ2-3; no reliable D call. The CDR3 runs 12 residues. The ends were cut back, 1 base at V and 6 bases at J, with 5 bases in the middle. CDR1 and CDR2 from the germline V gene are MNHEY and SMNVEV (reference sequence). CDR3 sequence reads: CASSLLGDTQYF. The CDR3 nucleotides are TGTGCCAGCAGTTTATTAGGCGATACGCAGTATTTT.

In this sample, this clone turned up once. For the CDR3, the DNA is TGTGCCAGCAGCCCGAGTGAGGTCGGGACCTACGAGCAGTACTTC. Its translation is CASSPSEVGTYEQYF. This chain links TRBV14 with TRBJ2-7; weak D call: TRBD2 (5 bases). There are 15 residues in the CDR3. The germline V and J ends were trimmed by 4 bases and 2 bases, with 15 bases remaining between them. Germline assignment: CDR1 SGHDN and CDR2 FVKESK.

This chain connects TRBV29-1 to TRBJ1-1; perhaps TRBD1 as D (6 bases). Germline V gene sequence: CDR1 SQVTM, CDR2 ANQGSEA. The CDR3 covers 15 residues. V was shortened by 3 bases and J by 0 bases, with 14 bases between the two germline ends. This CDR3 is CSVDRGAGMNTEAFF. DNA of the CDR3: TGCAGCGTTGATAGGGGGGCAGGGATGAACACTGAAGCTTTCTTT.

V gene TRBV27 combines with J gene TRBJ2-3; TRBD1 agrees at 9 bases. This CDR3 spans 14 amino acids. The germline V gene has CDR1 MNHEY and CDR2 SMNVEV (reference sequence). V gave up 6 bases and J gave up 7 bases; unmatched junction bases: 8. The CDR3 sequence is CASRDRGLQNTQYF. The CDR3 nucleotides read TGTGCCAGCAGGGACAGGGGTTTGCAAAATACGCAGTATTTT.

The CDR3 loop is CASSARRTSSYNEQFF. In DNA, the CDR3 is TGTGCCAGCAGCGCTCGGAGGACTTCGTCTTACAATGAGCAGTTCTTC. The genes are TRBV7-9 and TRBJ2-1, with D possibly TRBD2 on 5 matching bases. This CDR3 comprises 16 residues. The germline gives CDR1 SEHNR, CDR2 FQNEAQ (reference sequence). The V end was cut by 5 bases, the J end by 4 bases, with 18 bases between.

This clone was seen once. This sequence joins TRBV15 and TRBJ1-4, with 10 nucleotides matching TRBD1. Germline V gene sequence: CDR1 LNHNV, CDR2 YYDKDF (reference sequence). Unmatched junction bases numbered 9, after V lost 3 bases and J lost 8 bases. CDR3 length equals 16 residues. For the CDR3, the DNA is TGTGCCACCAGCAGCTCACCGGGACAGGGGTTAGAAAAACTGTTTTTT. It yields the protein CATSSSPGQGLEKLFF.

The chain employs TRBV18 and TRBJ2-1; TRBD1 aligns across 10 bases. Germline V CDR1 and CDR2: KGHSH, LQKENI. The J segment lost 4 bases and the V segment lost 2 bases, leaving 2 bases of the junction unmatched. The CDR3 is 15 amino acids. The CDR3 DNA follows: TGTGCCAGCTCACCATGGACAGGGGGGTACAATGAGCAGTTCTTC. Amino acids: CASSPWTGGYNEQFF.

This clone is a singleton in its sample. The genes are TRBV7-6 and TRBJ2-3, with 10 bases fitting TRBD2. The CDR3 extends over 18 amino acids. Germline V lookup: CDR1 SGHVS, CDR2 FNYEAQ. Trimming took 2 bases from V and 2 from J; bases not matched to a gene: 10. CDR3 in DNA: TGTGCCAGCAGCTTAATTTACGAGCGGGAGGGCCTCACAGATACGCAGTATTTT. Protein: CASSLIYEREGLTDTQYF.

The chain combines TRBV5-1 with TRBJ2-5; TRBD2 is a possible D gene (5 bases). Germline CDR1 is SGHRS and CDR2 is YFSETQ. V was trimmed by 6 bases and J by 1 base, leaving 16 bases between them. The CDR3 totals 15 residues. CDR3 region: CASTPLASSQETQYF. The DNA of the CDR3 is TGCGCCAGCACCCCCCTCGCTAGCAGCCAAGAGACCCAGTACTTC.

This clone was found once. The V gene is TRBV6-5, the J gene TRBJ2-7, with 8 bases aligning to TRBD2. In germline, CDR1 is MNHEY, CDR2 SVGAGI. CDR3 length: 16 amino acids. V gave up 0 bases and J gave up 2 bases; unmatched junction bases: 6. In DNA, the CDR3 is TGTGCCAGCAGTTACTCGGAGCGGGAGCCCACCTACGAGCAGTACTTC. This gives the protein CASSYSEREPTYEQYF.

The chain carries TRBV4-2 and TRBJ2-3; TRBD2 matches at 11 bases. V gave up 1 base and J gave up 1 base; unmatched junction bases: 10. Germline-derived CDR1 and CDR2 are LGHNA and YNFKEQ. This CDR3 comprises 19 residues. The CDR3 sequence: CASSQAPLAGLAGTDTQYF. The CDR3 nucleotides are TGTGCCAGCAGCCAAGCCCCATTGGCGGGACTAGCGGGCACAGATACGCAGTATTTT.

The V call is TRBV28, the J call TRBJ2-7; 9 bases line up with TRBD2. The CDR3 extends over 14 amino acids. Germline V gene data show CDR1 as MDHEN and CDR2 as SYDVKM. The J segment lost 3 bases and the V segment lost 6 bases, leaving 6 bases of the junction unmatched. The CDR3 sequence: CASSWTSANYEQYF. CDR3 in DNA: TGTGCCAGCAGCTGGACTAGCGCAAACTACGAGCAGTACTTC.

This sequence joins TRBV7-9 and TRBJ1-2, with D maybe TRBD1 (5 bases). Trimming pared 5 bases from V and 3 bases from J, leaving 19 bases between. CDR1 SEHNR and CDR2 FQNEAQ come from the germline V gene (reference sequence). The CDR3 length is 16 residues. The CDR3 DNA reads TGTGCCAGCAGCCCCCCGGACACTGGGAGGGACTATGGCTACACCTTC. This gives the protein CASSPPDTGRDYGYTF.

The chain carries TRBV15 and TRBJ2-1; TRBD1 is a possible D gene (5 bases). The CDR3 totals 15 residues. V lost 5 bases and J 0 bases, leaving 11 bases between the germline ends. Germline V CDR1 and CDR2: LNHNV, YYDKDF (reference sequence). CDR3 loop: CATSDDSLSYNEQFF. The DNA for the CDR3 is TGTGCCACCAGCGACGACAGCCTCTCCTACAATGAGCAGTTCTTC.

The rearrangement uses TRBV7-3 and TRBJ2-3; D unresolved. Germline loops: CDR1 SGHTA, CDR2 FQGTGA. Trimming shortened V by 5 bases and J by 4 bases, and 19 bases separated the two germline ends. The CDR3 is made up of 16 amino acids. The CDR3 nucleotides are TGTGCCAGCAGCCCATCGACTCGATTTGGACCAGATACGCAGTATTTT. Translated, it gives CASSPSTRFGPDTQYF.

CDR3 amino acids: CASSPIDRGRNGYTF. The CDR3 DNA reads as TGCGCCAGCAGCCCCATTGACAGGGGGCGTAATGGCTACACCTTC. The V call is TRBV4-1, the J call TRBJ1-2; 10 bases fit TRBD1. Per germline, CDR1 MGHRA and CDR2 YSYEKL. The CDR3 runs to 15 residues. V lost 4 bases to trimming and J lost 6 bases; unmatched junction nucleotides: 8.

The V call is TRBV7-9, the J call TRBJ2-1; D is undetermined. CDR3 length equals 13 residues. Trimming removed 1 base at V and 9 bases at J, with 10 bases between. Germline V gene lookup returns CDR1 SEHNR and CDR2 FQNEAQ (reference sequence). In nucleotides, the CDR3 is TGTGCCAGCAGCTTAGATCCTAGGCCTGAGCAGTTCTTC. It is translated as CASSLDPRPEQFF.

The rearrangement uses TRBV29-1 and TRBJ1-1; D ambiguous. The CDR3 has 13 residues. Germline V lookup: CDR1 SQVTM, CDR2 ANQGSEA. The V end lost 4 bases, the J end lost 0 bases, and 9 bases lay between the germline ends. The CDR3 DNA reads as TGCAGCGTTGGAACTAGCGTGAACACTGAAGCTTTCTTT. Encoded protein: CSVGTSVNTEAFF.

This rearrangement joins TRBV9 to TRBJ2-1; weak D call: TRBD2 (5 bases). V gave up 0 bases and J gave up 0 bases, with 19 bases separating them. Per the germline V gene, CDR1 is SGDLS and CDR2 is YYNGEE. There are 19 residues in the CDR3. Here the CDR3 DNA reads TGTGCCAGCAGCGTAGCACCCTTGCTGGGAGATAGCTCCTACAATGAGCAGTTCTTC. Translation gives CASSVAPLLGDSSYNEQFF.